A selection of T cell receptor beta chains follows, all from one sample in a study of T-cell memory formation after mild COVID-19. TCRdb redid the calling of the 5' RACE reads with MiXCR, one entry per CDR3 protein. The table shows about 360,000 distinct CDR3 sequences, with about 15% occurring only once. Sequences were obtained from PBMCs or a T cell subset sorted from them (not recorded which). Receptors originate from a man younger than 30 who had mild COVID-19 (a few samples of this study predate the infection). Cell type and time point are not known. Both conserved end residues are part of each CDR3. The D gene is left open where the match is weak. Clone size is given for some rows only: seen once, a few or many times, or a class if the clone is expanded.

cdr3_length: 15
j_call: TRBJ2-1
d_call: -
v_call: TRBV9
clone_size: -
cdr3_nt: TGTGCCAGCAGCGTAGACCCAGGGTCGGGGGATGAGCAGTTCTTC
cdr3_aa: CASSVDPGSGDEQFF

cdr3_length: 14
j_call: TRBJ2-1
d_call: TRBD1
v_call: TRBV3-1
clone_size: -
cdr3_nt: TGTGCCAGCAGCCCCCGGGACAGCTACAATGAGCAGTTCTTC
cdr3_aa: CASSPRDSYNEQFF

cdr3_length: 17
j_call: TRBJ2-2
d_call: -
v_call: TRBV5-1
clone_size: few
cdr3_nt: TGCGCCAGCAGCTCCGAGGGTAGGGGGTCGAACACCGGGGAGCTGTTTTTT
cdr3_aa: CASSSEGRGSNTGELFF

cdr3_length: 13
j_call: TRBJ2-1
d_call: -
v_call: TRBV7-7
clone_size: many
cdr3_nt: TGTGCCAGCAGCTTAGATGGTGGGGATGAGCAGTTCTTC
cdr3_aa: CASSLDGGDEQFF

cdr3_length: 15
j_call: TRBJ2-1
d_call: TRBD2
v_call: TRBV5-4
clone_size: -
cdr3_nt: TGTGCCAGCAGGACTAGCGGGGGGTTCTACAATGAGCAGTTCTTC
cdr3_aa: CASRTSGGFYNEQFF

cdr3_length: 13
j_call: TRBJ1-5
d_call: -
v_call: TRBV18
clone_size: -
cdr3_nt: TGTGCCAGTCATGGACAGCTTAATCAGCCCCAGCATTTT
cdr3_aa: CASHGQLNQPQHF

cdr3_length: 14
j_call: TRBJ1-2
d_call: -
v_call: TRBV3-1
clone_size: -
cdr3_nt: TGTGCCAGCAGCCCCCTCGGGGGCGACGGGGGCTACACCTTC
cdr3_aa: CASSPLGGDGGYTF

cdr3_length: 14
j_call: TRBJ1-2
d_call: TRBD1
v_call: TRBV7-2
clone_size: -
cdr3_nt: TGTGCCAGCAGCCGGGACAGGGAAAGCTATGGCTACACCTTC
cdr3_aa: CASSRDRESYGYTF

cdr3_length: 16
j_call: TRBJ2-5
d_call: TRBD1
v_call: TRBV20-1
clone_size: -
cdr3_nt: TGCAGTGCTAGAGACCCGACAGGGAAAAACGGGGAGACCCAGTACTTC
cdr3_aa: CSARDPTGKNGETQYF

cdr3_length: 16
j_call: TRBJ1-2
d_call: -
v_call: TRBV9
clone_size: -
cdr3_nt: TGTGCCAGCAGCGTAACTGGCCGAGACGATAACTATGGCTACACCTTC
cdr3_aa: CASSVTGRDDNYGYTF

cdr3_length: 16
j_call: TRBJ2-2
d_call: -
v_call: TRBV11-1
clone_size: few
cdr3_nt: TGTGCCAGCAGCTTAGAGAGGTCCCCCAGAGCCGGGGAGCTGTTTTTT
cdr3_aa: CASSLERSPRAGELFF

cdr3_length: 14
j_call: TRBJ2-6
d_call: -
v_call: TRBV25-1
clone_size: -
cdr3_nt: TGTGCCAGCAGTGCTGTGGCTGGGGCCAACGTCCTGACTTTC
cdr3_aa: CASSAVAGANVLTF

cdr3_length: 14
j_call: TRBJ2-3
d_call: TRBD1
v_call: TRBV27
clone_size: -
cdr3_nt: TGTGCCAGCAGGCGGGACAGGGCGACAGATACGCAGTATTTT
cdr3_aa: CASRRDRATDTQYF

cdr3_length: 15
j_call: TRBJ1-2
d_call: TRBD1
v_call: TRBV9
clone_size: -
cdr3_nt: TGTGCCAGCAGCGTGTTACAGGGGGCAGGCTCTGGCTACACCTTC
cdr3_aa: CASSVLQGAGSGYTF

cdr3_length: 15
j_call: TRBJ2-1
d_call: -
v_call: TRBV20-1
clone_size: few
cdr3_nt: TGCAGTGCTAGATTGCAGGGGCTACGGTACAATGAGCAGTTCTTC
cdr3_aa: CSARLQGLRYNEQFF

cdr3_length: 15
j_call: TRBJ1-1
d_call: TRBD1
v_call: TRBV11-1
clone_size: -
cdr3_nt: TGTGCCAGCAGCCACCTCGGGACAGCTCCAAGTGAAGCTTTCTTT
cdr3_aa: CASSHLGTAPSEAFF